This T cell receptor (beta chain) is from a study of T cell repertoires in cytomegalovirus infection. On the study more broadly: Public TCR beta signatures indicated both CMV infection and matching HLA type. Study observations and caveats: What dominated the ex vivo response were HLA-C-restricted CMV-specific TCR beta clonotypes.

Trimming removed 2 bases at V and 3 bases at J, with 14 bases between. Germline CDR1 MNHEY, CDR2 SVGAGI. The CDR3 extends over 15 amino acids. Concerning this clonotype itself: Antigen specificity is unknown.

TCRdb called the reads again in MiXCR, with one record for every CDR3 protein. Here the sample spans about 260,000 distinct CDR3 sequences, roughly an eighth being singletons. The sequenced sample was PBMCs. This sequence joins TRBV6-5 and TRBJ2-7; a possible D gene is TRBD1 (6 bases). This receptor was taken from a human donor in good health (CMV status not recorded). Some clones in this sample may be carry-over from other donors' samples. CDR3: CASSYQQGPFYEQYF. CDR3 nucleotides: TGTGCCAGCAGTTACCAACAGGGCCCCTTCTACGAGCAGTACTTC.